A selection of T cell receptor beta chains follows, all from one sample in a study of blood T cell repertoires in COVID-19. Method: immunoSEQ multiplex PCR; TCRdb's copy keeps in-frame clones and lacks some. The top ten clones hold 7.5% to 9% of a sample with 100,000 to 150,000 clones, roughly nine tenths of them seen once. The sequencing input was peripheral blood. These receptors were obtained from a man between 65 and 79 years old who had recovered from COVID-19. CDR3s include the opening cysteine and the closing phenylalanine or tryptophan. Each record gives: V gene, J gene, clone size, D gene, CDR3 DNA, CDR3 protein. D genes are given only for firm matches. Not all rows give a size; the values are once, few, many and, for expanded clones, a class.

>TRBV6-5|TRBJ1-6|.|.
TGTGCCAGCAGTCAGGGAAGAAATTCACCCCTCCACTTT
CASSQGRNSPLHF
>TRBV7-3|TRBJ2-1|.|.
TGTGCCAGCAGCCCGAGTCGGGGTAGACCCTACAATGAGCAGTTCTTC
CASSPSRGRPYNEQFF
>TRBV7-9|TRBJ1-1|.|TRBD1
TGTGCCAGCAGCTTACAGGGACAGGTGAACACTGAAGCTTTCTTT
CASSLQGQVNTEAFF
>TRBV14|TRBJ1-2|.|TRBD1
TGTGCCAGCAGCCCCTCGCCCAGGGGGAGAGGTGGCTACACCTTC
CASSPSPRGRGGYTF
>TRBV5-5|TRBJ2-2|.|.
TGTGCCAGCTCTCGGGAGTTTAACACCGGGGAGCTGTTTTTT
CASSREFNTGELFF
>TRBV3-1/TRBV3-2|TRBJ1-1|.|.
TGTGCCAGCACTTGGGAGGGGACTGAAGCTTTCTTT
CASTWEGTEAFF
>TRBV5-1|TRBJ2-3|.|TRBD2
TGCGCCAGCAGCTCGGTGACTAGCCCCGATACGCAGTATTTT
CASSSVTSPDTQYF
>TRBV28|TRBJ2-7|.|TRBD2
TGTGCCAGCAGTTCCCAGCGGGAGGGAACCTACGAGCAGTACTTC
CASSSQREGTYEQYF
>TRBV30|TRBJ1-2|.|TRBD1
TGTGCCTGGAGGGGACAGGGGAGTGGTGGCTACACCTTC
CAWRGQGSGGYTF
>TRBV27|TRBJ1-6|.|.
TGTGCCAGCAGCTATTATAATTCACCCCTCCACTTT
CASSYYNSPLHF
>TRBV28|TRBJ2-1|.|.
TGTGCCAGCAGCCCCCCCCGGTCCTACAATGAGCAGTTCTTC
CASSPPRSYNEQFF
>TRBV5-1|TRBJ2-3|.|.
TGCGCCAGCAGCTATCAGGGGCGAGCAGATACGCAGTATTTT
CASSYQGRADTQYF
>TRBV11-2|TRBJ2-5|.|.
TGTGCCAGCAGCCCCCTAGCACTAGCCCCGCCGGAGACCCAGTACTTC
CASSPLALAPPETQYF
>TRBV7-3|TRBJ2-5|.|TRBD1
TGTGCCAGCAGCTTAGGACAGGGGGTTTTAGAGACCCAGTACTTC
CASSLGQGVLETQYF
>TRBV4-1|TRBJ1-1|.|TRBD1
TGCGCCAGCAGCCACGTTATGAGGGGGCAGGGGACTGAAGCTTTCTTT
CASSHVMRGQGTEAFF
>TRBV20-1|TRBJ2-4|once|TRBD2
TGCAGTGCTAGTTGGCGGGAGGGAAAAAACATTCAGTACTTC
CSASWREGKNIQYF
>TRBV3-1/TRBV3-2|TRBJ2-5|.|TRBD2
TGTGCCAGCGAGAAGCGGGGCGCTGAGACCCAGTACTTC
CASEKRGAETQYF
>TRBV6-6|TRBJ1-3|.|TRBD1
TGTGCCAGCAACCTGCAGGGGGCCGTAAACACCATATATTTT
CASNLQGAVNTIYF
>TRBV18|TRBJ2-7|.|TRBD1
TGTGCCAGCTCACCTCGACAGGGTAGCCTCTCCTACGAGCAGTACTTC
CASSPRQGSLSYEQYF
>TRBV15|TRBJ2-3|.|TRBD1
TGTGCCACCAGCAGATTAGGACAGGGGCGTAGCGCAGATACGCAGTATTTT
CATSRLGQGRSADTQYF
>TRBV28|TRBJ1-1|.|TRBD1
TGTGCCAGCAGCCCAGGGGGCGAGGCCACTGAAGCTTTCTTT
CASSPGGEATEAFF
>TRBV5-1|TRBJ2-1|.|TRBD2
TGCGCCAGCAGCTTACTAGCGGGAGGGCCCTCCAATGAGCAGTTCTTC
CASSLLAGGPSNEQFF
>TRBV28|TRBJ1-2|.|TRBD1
TGTGCCAGCAGTTTTAGCGGCGGGACAGGGTATGGCTACACCTTC
CASSFSGGTGYGYTF
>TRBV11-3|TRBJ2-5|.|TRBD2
TGTGCCAGCAGCTTAGGCCCTAGCGGTCTCCAAGAGACCCAGTACTTC
CASSLGPSGLQETQYF
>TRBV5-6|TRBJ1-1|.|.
TGTGCCAGCAGCCCGGGGGGGTCTCCACTTGGAGCTTTCTTT
CASSPGGSPLGAFF
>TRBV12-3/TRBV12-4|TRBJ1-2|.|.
TGTGCCAGCAGCACGCCGGGACTGCTCGGCTACACCTTC
CASSTPGLLGYTF
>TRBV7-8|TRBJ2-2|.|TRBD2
TGTGCCAGCAGCTTAGCGTTGCGGGGGACCGGGGAGCTGTTTTTT
CASSLALRGTGELFF
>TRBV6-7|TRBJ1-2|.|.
TGTGCCAGCAGTTCCTATACTACAGGGCCGGATGGCTACACCTTC
CASSSYTTGPDGYTF
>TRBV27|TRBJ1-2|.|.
TGTGCCAGCAGTCCTAAGCGCAGGGAACAGGGCTACACCTTC
CASSPKRREQGYTF
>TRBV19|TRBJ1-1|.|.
TGTGCCAGTAACCGGCGGAGGGATGGCACTGAAGCTTTCTTT
CASNRRRDGTEAFF
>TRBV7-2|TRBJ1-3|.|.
TGTGCCAGCAGGGACAGACGTTACTCTGGAAACACCATATATTTT
CASRDRRYSGNTIYF